The rows below give T cell receptor beta chains drawn from one sample of a study of graft-versus-host responses after intestinal transplantation. Profiled with immunoSEQ multiplex PCR; TCRdb holds only in-frame clones, not every one. The sample lists about 20,000 clones, about half occurring once. The sample was alloreactive CD4+ T cells from a mixed lymphocyte reaction culture, taken before intestinal transplant. The origin of the receptors is a human patient who received an intestinal transplant. Both conserved end residues are part of each CDR3. A D gene is named only where the DNA matches it firmly. The size entry is marked missing in some rows and otherwise reads once, few, many or a size class.

TRBJ2-5	few	TRBD2	TRBV11-2	CASSLGTSGGETQYF	TGTGCCAGCAGCTTAGGGACTAGCGGGGGTGAGACCCAGTACTTC
TRBJ1-1	-	-	TRBV6-6	CASSYSRGNTEAFF	TGTGCCAGCAGTTACTCCAGGGGTAACACTGAAGCTTTCTTT
TRBJ2-1	-	-	TRBV25-1	CASSETPLGHNEQFF	TGTGCCAGCAGTGAAACCCCCCTAGGCCACAATGAGCAGTTCTTC
TRBJ2-1	-	TRBD2	TRBV27	CASSLRLAGITYNEQFF	TGTGCCAGCAGTTTAAGGCTAGCGGGGATTACCTACAATGAGCAGTTCTTC
TRBJ2-3	-	-	TRBV20-1	CSASTDTQYF	TGCAGTGCCTCCACAGATACGCAGTATTTT
TRBJ1-5	-	-	TRBV13	CASSLGGTGANQPQHF	TGTGCCAGCAGCTTAGGAGGGACTGGGGCCAATCAGCCCCAGCATTTT
TRBJ2-3	-	-	TRBV2	CASSGRVTDTQYF	TGTGCCAGCAGCGGGCGGGTGACAGATACGCAGTATTTT
TRBJ2-1	-	TRBD2	TRBV7-8	CASSFSLGLSDNEQFF	TGTGCCAGCAGCTTCAGTCTGGGACTATCCGACAATGAGCAGTTCTTC
TRBJ2-2	few	TRBD2	TRBV2	CASRSGLAAFGGELFF	TGTGCCAGCAGGTCGGGACTAGCGGCTTTTGGCGGGGAGCTGTTTTTT
TRBJ1-1	-	-	TRBV5-6	CASSLDRWGTFF	TGTGCCAGCAGCTTGGATAGGTGGGGCACTTTCTTT
TRBJ2-3	-	-	TRBV10-3	CAISEVGRTDTQYF	TGTGCCATCAGTGAGGTGGGGCGGACAGATACGCAGTATTTT
TRBJ1-1	-	-	TRBV6-1	CASQFLRNTEAFF	TGTGCCAGCCAGTTTTTACGGAACACTGAAGCTTTCTTT
TRBJ1-2	medium-sized	TRBD1	TRBV6-1	CASTPGQGAWGYTF	TGTGCCAGCACACCGGGACAGGGGGCTTGGGGCTACACCTTC
TRBJ1-2	few	TRBD1	TRBV10-3	CAADRGVYGYTF	TGTGCCGCAGACAGGGGCGTCTATGGCTACACCTTC
TRBJ2-1	few	TRBD2	TRBV19	CASSTGTSGGSYYNEQFF	TGTGCCAGTAGTACCGGGACTAGCGGGGGCAGTTACTACAATGAGCAGTTCTTC
TRBJ2-5	-	TRBD2	TRBV5-1	CASSPTRGGLETQYF	TGCGCCAGCAGCCCGACGCGGGGGGGGCTAGAGACCCAGTACTTC
TRBJ1-1	-	-	TRBV7-3	CASSLIGALDRTSTEAFF	TGTGCCAGCAGCTTAATCGGTGCCCTGGACAGAACCTCCACTGAAGCTTTCTTT
TRBJ2-1	few	-	TRBV6-4	CASSENPTRGPLGEQFF	TGTGCCAGCAGTGAGAACCCGACTAGAGGGCCTCTGGGGGAGCAGTTCTTC
TRBJ2-3	few	TRBD2	TRBV4-1	CASSPGSLAGEDTQYF	TGCGCCAGCAGCCCAGGGAGCCTAGCGGGGGAAGATACGCAGTATTTT
TRBJ2-7	-	TRBD2	TRBV5-4	CASSIGGEQYF	TGTGCCAGCAGCATCGGGGGGGAGCAGTACTTC
TRBJ2-5	-	-	TRBV2	CASRKQLATEETQYF	TGTGCCAGCAGGAAACAACTAGCTACGGAAGAGACCCAGTACTTC
TRBJ1-1	few	TRBD1	TRBV29-1	CSVHDRVTPEAFF	TGCAGCGTCCACGACAGGGTGACACCTGAAGCTTTCTTT
TRBJ1-6	-	TRBD1	TRBV5-8	CASGSRQGALSPLHF	TGTGCCAGCGGATCCAGACAGGGGGCGCTTTCACCCCTCCACTTT
TRBJ2-5	-	TRBD1	TRBV2	CARGAPPETGGVETQYF	TGTGCCAGGGGTGCCCCCCCCGAGACAGGGGGCGTAGAGACCCAGTACTTC
TRBJ2-3	few	-	TRBV14	CASSQLGGPPDTQYF	TGTGCCAGCAGCCAACTAGGGGGACCCCCGGATACGCAGTATTTT
TRBJ2-7	-	TRBD1	TRBV6-5	CASSYNRDRTYEQYF	TGTGCCAGCAGTTACAATAGGGACAGAACCTACGAGCAGTACTTC
TRBJ2-7	-	TRBD2	TRBV12-5	CASGTGLGRTYEQYF	TGTGCTAGTGGGACCGGACTAGGCCGTACCTACGAGCAGTACTTC
TRBJ1-5	-	-	TRBV6-1	CASRLTGPQHF	TGTGCCAGCAGGCTTACCGGGCCCCAGCATTTT